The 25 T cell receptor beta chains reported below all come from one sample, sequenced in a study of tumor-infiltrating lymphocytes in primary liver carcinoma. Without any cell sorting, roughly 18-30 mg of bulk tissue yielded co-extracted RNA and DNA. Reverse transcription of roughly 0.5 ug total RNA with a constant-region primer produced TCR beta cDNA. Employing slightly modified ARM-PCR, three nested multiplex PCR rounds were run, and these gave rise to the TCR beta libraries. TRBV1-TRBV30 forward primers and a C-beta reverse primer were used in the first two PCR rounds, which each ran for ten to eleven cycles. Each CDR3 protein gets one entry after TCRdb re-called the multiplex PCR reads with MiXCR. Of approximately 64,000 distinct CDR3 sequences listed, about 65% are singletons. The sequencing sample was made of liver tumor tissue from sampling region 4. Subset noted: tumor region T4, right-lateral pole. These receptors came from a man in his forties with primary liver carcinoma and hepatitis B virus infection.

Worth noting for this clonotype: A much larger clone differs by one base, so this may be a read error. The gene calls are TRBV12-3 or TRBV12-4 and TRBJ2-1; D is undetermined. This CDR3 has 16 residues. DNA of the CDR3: TGTGCCAGCAGTCCTTTGTTCGGACGGTCCTACAATGAGCAGTCCTTC. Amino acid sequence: CASSPLFGRSYNEQSF.

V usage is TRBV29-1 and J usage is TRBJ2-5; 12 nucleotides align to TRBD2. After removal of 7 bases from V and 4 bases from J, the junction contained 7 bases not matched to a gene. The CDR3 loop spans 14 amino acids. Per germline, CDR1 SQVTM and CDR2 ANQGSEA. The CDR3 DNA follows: TGCAGCGGCATACTAGCGGGAGGAGTAGAGACCCAGTACTTC. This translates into CSGILAGGVETQYF.

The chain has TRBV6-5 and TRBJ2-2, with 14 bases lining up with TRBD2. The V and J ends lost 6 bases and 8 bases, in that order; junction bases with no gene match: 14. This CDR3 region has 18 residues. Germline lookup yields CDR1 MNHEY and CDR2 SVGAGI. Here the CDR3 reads CASRSILGTSGRGGELFF. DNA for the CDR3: TGTGCCAGCAGATCGATCCTCGGGACTAGCGGGAGAGGTGGGGAGCTGTTTTTT.

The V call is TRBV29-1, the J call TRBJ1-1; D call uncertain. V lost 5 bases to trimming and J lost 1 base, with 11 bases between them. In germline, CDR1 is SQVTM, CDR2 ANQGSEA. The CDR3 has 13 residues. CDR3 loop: CSVKPDGNTEAFF. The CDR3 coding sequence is TGCAGCGTTAAACCGGACGGGAACACTGAAGCTTTCTTT.

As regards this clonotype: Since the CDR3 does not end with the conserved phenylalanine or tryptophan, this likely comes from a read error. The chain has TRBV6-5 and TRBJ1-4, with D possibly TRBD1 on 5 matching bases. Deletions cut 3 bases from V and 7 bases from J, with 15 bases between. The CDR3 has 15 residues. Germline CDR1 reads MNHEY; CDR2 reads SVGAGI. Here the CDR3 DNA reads TGTGCCAGCAGTTATCGGGACGGACCCAGTGAAAAACTGTTTTCT. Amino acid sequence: CASSYRDGPSEKLFS.

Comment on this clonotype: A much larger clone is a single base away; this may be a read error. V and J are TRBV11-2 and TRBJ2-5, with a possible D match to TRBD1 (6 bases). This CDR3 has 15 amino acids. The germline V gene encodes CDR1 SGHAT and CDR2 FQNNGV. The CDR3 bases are TGTATCAGCAGCCCCCGGTCAGCCCCAGGGGTGACCCAATACTTC. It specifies CISSPRSAPGVTQYF.

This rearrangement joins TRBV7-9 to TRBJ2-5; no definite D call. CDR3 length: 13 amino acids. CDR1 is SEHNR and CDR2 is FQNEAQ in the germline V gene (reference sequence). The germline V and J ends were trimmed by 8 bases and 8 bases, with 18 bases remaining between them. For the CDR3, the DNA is TGTGCCAGCTGTATGGACCGGGCCGGCACCCAGTACTTC. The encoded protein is CASCMDRAGTQYF.

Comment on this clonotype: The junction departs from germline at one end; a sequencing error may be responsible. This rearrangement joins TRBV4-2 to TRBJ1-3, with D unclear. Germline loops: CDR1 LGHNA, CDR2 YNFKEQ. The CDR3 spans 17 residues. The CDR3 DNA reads TGTGCTAGCAGGCAAGCCTTCGGGATTAACTCTGGAAACACCATATATTTT. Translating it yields CASRQAFGINSGNTIYF.

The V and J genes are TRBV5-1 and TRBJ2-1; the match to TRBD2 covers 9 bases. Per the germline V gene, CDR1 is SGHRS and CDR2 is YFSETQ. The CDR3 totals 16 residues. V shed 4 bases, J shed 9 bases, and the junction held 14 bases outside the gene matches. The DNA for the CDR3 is TGCGCCAGCAGCAACCGACTAGCGGCAGGCAACAGTGAGCAGTTCTTC. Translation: CASSNRLAAGNSEQFF.

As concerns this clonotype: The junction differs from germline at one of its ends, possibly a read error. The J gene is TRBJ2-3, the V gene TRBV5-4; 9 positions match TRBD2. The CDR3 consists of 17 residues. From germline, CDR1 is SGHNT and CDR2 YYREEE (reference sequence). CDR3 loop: CASILGGASGDTDTQYF. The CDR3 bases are TGTGCCAGCATCTTGGGGGGGGCTAGCGGGGACACGGATACGCAGTATTTT.

CDR3 loop: CSVRGSVGGDEQFF. CDR3 coding DNA: TGCAGCGTTCGAGGCAGTGTTGGAGGCGATGAGCAGTTCTTC. The chain links TRBV29-1 to TRBJ2-1; possibly TRBD2 for D (5 bases). The V end lost 5 bases, the J end lost 8 bases, and 19 bases lay between the germline ends. The CDR3 runs 14 residues. Germline-derived CDR1 and CDR2 are SQVTM and ANQGSEA.

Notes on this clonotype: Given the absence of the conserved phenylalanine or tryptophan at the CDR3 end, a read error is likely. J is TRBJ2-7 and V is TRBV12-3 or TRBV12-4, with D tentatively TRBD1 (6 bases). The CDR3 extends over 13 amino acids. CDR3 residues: CAGSLNRVYEQYI. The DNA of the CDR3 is TGTGCCGGCAGTTTAAACAGGGTCTACGAGCAGTACATC.

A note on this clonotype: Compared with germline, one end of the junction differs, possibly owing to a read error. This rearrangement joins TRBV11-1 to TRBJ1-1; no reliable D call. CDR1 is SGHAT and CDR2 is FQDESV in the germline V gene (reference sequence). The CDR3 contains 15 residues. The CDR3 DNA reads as TGTGCCAGCAGCGCAGGACTCAGTATGATCACTGAAGCTTTCTTC. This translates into CASSAGLSMITEAFF.

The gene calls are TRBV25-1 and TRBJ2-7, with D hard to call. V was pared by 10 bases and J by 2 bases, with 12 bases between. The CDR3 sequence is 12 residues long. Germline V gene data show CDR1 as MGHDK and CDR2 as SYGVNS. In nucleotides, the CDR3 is TGTGCCATCCACGGGCATGCCTACGAGCAGTACTTC. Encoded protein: CAIHGHAYEQYF.

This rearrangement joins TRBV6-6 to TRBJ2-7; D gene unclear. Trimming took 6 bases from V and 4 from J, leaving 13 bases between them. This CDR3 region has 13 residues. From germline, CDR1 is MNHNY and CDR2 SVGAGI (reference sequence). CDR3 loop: CASSPRLVYEQYF. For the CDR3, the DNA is TGTGCCAGCAGCCCCCGTTTGGTATACGAGCAGTACTTC.

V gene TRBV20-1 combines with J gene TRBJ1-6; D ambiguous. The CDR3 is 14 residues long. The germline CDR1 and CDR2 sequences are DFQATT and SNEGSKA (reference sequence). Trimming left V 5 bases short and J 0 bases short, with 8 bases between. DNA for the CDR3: TGCAGTGCTTCGGCGAGCTCCTATAATTCACCCCTCCACTTT. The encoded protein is CSASASSYNSPLHF.

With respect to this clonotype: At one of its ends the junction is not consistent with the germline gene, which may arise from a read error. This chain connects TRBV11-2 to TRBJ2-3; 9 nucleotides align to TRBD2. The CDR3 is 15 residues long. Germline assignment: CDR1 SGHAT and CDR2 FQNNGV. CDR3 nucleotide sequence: TGCACCAGCAGCACCTGGACTAGCGGCACAGATACGCAGTATTTT. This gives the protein CTSSTWTSGTDTQYF. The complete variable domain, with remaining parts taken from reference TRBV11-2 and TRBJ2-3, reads EAGVAQSPRYKIIEKRQSVAFWCNPISGHATLYWYQQILGQGPKLLIQFQNNGVVDDSQLPKDRFSAERLKGVDSTLKIQPAKLEDSAVYLCTSSTWTSGTDTQYFGPGTRLTVL.

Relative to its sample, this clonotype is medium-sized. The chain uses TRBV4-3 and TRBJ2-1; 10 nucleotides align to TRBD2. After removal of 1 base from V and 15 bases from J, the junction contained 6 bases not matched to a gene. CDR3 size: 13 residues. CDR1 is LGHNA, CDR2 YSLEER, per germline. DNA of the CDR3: TGCGCCAGCAGCCAAGGGTCTAGCGGGAGTGTGTTCTTC. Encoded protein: CASSQGSSGSVFF.

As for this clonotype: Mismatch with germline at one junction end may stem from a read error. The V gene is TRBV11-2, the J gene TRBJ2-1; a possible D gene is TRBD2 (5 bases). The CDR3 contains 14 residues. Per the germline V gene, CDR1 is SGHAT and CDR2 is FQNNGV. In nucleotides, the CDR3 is TGTGCCATCAGCCTGTCGGGGTCCTACAATGAGCAGTTCTTC. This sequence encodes CAISLSGSYNEQFF. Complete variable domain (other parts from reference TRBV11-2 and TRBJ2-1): EAGVAQSPRYKIIEKRQSVAFWCNPISGHATLYWYQQILGQGPKLLIQFQNNGVVDDSQLPKDRFSAERLKGVDSTLKIQPAKLEDSAVYLCAISLSGSYNEQFFGPGTRLTVL.

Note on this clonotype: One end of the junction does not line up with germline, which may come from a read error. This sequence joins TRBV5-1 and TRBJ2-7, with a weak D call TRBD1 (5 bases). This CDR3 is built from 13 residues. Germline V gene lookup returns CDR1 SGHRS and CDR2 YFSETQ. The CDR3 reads CASSSDSAYEQYF. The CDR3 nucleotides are TGCGCCAGCAGCTCTGACAGCGCCTATGAGCAGTACTTC.

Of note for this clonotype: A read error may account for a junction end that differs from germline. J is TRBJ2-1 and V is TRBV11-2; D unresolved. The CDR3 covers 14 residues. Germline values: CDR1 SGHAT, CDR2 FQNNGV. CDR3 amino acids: CASSLYRLLSEPFF. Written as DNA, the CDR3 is TGTGCCAGCAGCTTATACCGGCTACTTAGTGAGCCGTTTTTC.

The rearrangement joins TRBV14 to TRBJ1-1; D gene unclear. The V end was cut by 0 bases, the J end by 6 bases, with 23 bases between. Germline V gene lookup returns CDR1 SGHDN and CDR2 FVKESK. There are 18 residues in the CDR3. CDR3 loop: CASSQDQPSTTLVAEAFF. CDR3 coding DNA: TGTGCCAGCAGCCAAGATCAACCATCTACTACTCTGGTGGCTGAAGCTTTCTTT.

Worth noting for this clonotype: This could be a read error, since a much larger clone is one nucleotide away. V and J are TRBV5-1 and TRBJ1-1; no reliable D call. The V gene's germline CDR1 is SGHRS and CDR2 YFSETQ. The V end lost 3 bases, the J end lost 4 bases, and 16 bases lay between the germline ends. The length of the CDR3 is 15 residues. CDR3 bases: TGCGCCAGCAGCTCGGGAAAGGTTGGGTCCACTGAAGCTTTCTTT. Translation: CASSSGKVGSTEAFF.

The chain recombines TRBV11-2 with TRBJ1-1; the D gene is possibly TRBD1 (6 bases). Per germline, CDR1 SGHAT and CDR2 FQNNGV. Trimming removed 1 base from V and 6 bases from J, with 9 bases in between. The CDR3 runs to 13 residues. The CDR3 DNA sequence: TGTGCCAGCAGCTTAGTGCCAGGGGCTGAAGCTTTCTTT. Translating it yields CASSLVPGAEAFF.

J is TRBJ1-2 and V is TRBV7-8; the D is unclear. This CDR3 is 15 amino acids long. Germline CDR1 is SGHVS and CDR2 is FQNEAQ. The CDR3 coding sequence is TGTGTCGGCAGCTTAAGTTCCCCATTGGCCTTTGGCTACACCTTC. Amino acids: CVGSLSSPLAFGYTF.